The sequence of this TCR beta chain was determined in a study of metastatic and nonmetastatic thyroid tumors. Points from the study as a whole: It was reported that TCR beta diversity was significantly higher in malignant thyroid tumors than benign nodules, in blood and tumor.

TCRdb re-analyzed the PCR reads through MiXCR. The table lists about 40,000 clones, roughly a sixth of them singletons. This clone was counted many times. Its antigen is currently unknown. Thyroid surgery was performed in patients who had received no treatment beforehand. The CDR3 extends over 15 amino acids. Per germline, CDR1 SGHAT and CDR2 FQNNGV. V shed 2 bases and J shed 2 bases, with 9 bases lying between them. The clonotype originates from a female donor with papillary thyroid cancer or a benign thyroid nodule (not recorded which). Some clones in this sample may be carry-over from other donors' samples. The specimen was blood. The V gene is TRBV11-2, the J gene TRBJ2-2; the D gene is possibly TRBD2 (6 bases). CDR3 sequence: CASSLTGENTGELFF. The CDR3 DNA reads TGTGCCAGCAGCTTAACGGGGGAAAACACCGGGGAGCTGTTTTTT.